The rows below give T cell receptor beta chains drawn from one sample of a study of T cell responses to AZD1222 COVID-19 vaccine. The data were produced by immunoSEQ multiplex PCR, yet TCRdb's version contains in-frame clones alone and is incomplete. The sample shows around 140,000 clones, 90% to 95% of them seen only once. This specimen consisted of peripheral blood, obtained on day 0 of AZD1222 vaccination. The receptors shown here come from an adult in good health. The CDR3 runs from the conserved cysteine through the conserved F or W. A D gene is named only where the DNA matches it firmly. Only part of the rows carry a size: once, few, many, or a class if the clone is expanded.

TRBV27	16	-	once	TRBJ1-4	CASSRDGVPTNEKLFF	TGTGCCAGCAGCCGGGACGGGGTACCAACTAATGAAAAACTGTTTTTT
TRBV6-2/TRBV6-3	15	TRBD1	-	TRBJ2-7	CASSYPGTGAYEQYF	TGTGCCAGCAGTTACCCTGGGACAGGGGCCTACGAGCAGTACTTC
TRBV6-4	15	TRBD1	-	TRBJ2-7	CASSEGTGDSYEQYF	TGTGCCAGCAGTGAGGGGACAGGGGACTCCTACGAGCAGTACTTC
TRBV4-2	14	-	-	TRBJ1-2	CASSQDLTAYGYTF	TGTGCCAGCAGCCAAGATTTAACAGCCTATGGCTACACCTTC
TRBV29-1	18	-	-	TRBJ2-1	CSATTAVGSAADYNEQFF	TGCAGCGCTACGACCGCCGTGGGGTCAGCGGCGGATTACAATGAGCAGTTCTTC
TRBV6-2/TRBV6-3	12	-	-	TRBJ1-6	CASSYMSSPLHF	TGTGCCAGCAGTTACATGTCCTCACCCCTCCACTTT
TRBV28	17	-	-	TRBJ2-1	CASSLAQGGLAGGEQFF	TGTGCCAGCAGTTTAGCCCAGGGGGGCCTAGCCGGCGGTGAGCAGTTCTTC
TRBV7-2	14	-	-	TRBJ1-2	CASSLAPRALGYTF	TGTGCCAGCAGCTTAGCCCCACGAGCGTTAGGCTACACCTTC
TRBV28	14	TRBD2	once	TRBJ2-2	CASSLTSVSGELFF	TGTGCCAGCAGTTTAACTAGCGTGTCCGGGGAGCTGTTTTTT
TRBV29-1	14	TRBD1	once	TRBJ2-5	CSVDRGIGQETQYF	TGCAGCGTTGACAGGGGGATAGGCCAAGAGACCCAGTACTTC
TRBV2	16	TRBD1	-	TRBJ2-3	CASRPGGQGGAYTQYF	TGTGCCAGCCGACCGGGGGGACAGGGAGGTGCATATACGCAGTATTTT
TRBV6-5	13	-	-	TRBJ1-2	CASCPGSNYGYTF	TGTGCCAGCTGTCCAGGGAGCAACTATGGCTACACCTTC
TRBV12-5	12	-	-	TRBJ2-7	CASGLGGYEQYF	TGTGCTAGTGGTTTGGGGGGATACGAGCAGTACTTC
TRBV18	15	-	-	TRBJ2-2	CASSPLPGSPGELFF	TGTGCCAGCTCACCACTCCCGGGTAGCCCCGGGGAGCTGTTTTTT
TRBV7-9	15	-	-	TRBJ1-1	CASSFLGNRDTEAFF	TGTGCCAGCAGCTTTCTAGGGAATAGGGACACTGAAGCTTTCTTT
TRBV3-1/TRBV3-2	12	-	-	TRBJ1-5	CASSQDGLPQHF	TGTGCCAGCAGCCAAGATGGATTGCCCCAGCATTTT
TRBV4-2	15	-	-	TRBJ2-5	CASSQEAQDGETQYF	TGTGCCAGCAGCCAAGAGGCCCAAGACGGGGAGACCCAGTACTTC
TRBV4-1	13	-	-	TRBJ2-2	CASSQDGFGELFF	TGCGCCAGCAGCCAAGATGGGTTCGGGGAGCTGTTTTTT
TRBV4-3	17	-	-	TRBJ1-3	CASSQDRRDFSGNTIYF	TGCGCCAGCAGCCAAGATCGTCGAGACTTCTCTGGAAACACCATATATTTT
TRBV2	15	TRBD1	-	TRBJ2-3	CASSDVGQGTDTQYF	TGTGCCAGCAGTGACGTGGGACAGGGGACAGATACGCAGTATTTT
TRBV5-5	14	TRBD2	-	TRBJ2-5	CATGPLAVGETQYF	TGTGCCACTGGCCCCCTAGCGGTTGGGGAGACCCAGTACTTC
TRBV11-2	15	TRBD2	once	TRBJ2-7	CASSSDWGLLDEQYF	TGTGCCAGCAGCTCTGATTGGGGACTATTAGACGAGCAGTACTTC
TRBV2	14	-	-	TRBJ2-7	CASNPSHTSYEQYF	TGTGCCAGCAACCCCAGCCACACTTCCTACGAGCAGTACTTC
TRBV21-1	16	-	-	TRBJ2-1	CASSKVGDYQLDEQFF	TGTGCCAGCAGCAAAGTTGGGGACTACCAACTTGATGAGCAGTTCTTC
TRBV5-1	14	-	-	TRBJ1-1	CASSLTAKDTEAFF	TGCGCCAGCAGCTTGACGGCTAAAGACACTGAAGCTTTCTTT
TRBV19	14	TRBD1	-	TRBJ2-3	CASSRTGYTDTQYF	TGTGCCAGTAGTAGGACAGGCTACACAGATACGCAGTATTTT
TRBV5-4	16	-	once	TRBJ2-7	CASSPDPQMGFYEQYF	TGTGCCAGCAGCCCAGATCCGCAGATGGGATTCTACGAGCAGTACTTC
TRBV6-5	11	TRBD1	-	TRBJ1-2	CASQGVDGYTF	TGTGCCAGCCAGGGGGTAGATGGCTACACCTTC
TRBV11-3	16	-	-	TRBJ2-1	CASSGRDSYSYNEQFF	TGTGCCAGCAGCGGCCGGGACTCCTATTCCTACAATGAGCAGTTCTTC
TRBV4-3	21	-	once	TRBJ2-2	CASSLDPGGQPVYANTGELFF	TGCGCCAGCAGCCTAGACCCCGGGGGACAGCCGGTCTACGCGAACACCGGGGAGCTGTTTTTT
TRBV5-6	11	TRBD2	-	TRBJ2-1	CASGTNNEQFF	TGTGCCAGCGGGACTAACAATGAGCAGTTCTTC
TRBV27	14	TRBD2	-	TRBJ2-7	CASSRLAESYEQYF	TGTGCCAGCAGCCGACTAGCGGAGTCCTACGAGCAGTACTTC
TRBV4-1	19	TRBD2	-	TRBJ2-3	CASSQVPSGSNPSTDTQYF	TGCGCCAGCAGCCAAGTGCCTAGCGGTTCTAACCCTAGCACAGATACGCAGTATTTT
TRBV21-1	13	-	-	TRBJ1-3	CASEGRGGNTIYF	TGTGCCAGCGAGGGGCGGGGTGGAAACACCATATATTTT
TRBV7-3	14	-	-	TRBJ1-1	CASSLGPGNTEAFF	TGTGCCAGCAGCTTAGGGCCGGGGAACACTGAAGCTTTCTTT
TRBV29-1	13	-	-	TRBJ1-2	CSVPLGGLGGYTF	TGCAGCGTTCCGTTAGGGGGGCTAGGGGGCTACACCTTC
TRBV11-2	14	-	-	TRBJ2-7	CASSLPGGPYEQYF	TGTGCCAGCAGCTTACCGGGGGGCCCCTACGAGCAGTACTTC
TRBV28	12	-	-	TRBJ2-5	CASKEGQETQYF	TGTGCCAGCAAGGAGGGCCAGGAGACCCAGTACTTC
TRBV10-3	12	TRBD1	few	TRBJ1-1	CAIGTANTEAFF	TGTGCCATCGGGACAGCGAACACTGAAGCTTTCTTT
TRBV6-4	14	TRBD1	-	TRBJ2-3	CASSDNTGTEGQYF	TGTGCCAGCAGTGACAACACCGGGACAGAAGGGCAGTATTTT
TRBV5-4	16	-	-	TRBJ2-3	CASSRGLETRGDTQYF	TGTGCCAGCAGCCGTGGCCTAGAGACGCGTGGGGATACGCAGTATTTT
TRBV5-1	16	TRBD1	-	TRBJ2-3	CASSLSAGQGTDTQYF	TGCGCCAGCAGCTTGTCGGCCGGACAGGGGACAGATACGCAGTATTTT
TRBV28	14	TRBD1	-	TRBJ1-2	CASSPEQGIYGYTF	TGTGCCAGCAGCCCAGAACAGGGGATCTATGGCTACACCTTC
TRBV5-6	17	-	-	TRBJ2-1	CASSLAGDSSSYNEQFF	TGTGCCAGCAGCTTGGCGGGGGACAGCAGCTCCTACAATGAGCAGTTCTTC
TRBV5-5	16	-	-	TRBJ2-6	CASSLDTNSGANVLTF	TGTGCCAGCAGCTTGGACACAAACTCTGGGGCCAACGTCCTGACTTTC
TRBV7-8	19	TRBD2	-	TRBJ2-3	CASSPYRLAGGPGTDTQYF	TGTGCCAGCAGCCCCTACCGACTAGCGGGGGGGCCGGGCACAGATACGCAGTATTTT